This T cell receptor (beta chain) appears in the sequencing data of a study of shared clonotypes between healthy human individuals. Study in general: Each donor contributed plates that comprised three CD4 naive, three CD4 memory, two CD8 naive and one CD8 memory.

In the authors' workflow: Owing to the provision of junction-only sequences devoid of quality scores by immunoSEQ, filtering differed. Here immunoSEQ multiplex PCR was the method, and the copy in TCRdb shows in-frame clones only, minus some. V and J calls and clone size are as listed in that table; D and trimming were resolved from the DNA. The sample consists of roughly 1,100,000 clones, about 70% of them appearing once. The TCR comes from a man between 18 and 35 years old in good health. The specimen was memory CD4+ T cells sorted from blood. Regarding subset: CD45RA-negative fraction.

CDR3 nucleotides: TGTGCCAGTAGTATCATTACAGGGGGGGACACTGAAGCTTTCTTT. It yields the protein CASSIITGGDTEAFF. V usage is TRBV19 and J usage is TRBJ1-1, with 8 bases fitting TRBD1. The CDR3 loop spans 15 amino acids. Germline CDR1 is LNHDA and CDR2 is SQIVND (reference sequence). V was clipped by 3 bases and J by 3 bases; unmatched bases: 6.